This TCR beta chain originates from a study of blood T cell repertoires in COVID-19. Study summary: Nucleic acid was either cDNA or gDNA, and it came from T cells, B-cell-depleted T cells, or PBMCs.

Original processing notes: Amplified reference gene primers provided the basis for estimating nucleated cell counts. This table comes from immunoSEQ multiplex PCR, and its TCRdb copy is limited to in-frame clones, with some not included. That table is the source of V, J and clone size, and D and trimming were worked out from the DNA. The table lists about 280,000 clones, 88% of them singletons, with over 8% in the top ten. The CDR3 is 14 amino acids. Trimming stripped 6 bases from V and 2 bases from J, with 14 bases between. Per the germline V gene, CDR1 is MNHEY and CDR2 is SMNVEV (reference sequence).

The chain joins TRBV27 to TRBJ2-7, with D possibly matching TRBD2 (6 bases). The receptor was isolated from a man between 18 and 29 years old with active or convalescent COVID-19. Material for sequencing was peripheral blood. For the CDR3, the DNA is TGTGCCAGCAGGGAGGAGGGGTTGGCCTACGAGCAGTACTTC. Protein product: CASREEGLAYEQYF.